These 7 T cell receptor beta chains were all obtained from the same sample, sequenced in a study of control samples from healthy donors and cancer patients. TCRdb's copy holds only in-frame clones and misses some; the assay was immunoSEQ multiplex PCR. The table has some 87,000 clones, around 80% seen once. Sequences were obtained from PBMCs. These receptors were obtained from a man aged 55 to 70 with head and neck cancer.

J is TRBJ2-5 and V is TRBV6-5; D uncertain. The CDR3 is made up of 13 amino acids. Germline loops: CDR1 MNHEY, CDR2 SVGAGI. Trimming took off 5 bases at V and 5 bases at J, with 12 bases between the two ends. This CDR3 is CASSNSYRETQYF. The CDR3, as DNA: TGTGCCAGCAGTAACAGTTACCGCGAGACCCAGTACTTC.

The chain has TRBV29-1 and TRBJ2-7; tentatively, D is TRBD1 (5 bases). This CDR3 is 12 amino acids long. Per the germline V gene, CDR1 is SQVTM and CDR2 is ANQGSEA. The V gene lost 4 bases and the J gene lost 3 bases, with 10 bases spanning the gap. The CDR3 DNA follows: TGCAGCGTTGGGGGCGATGACTACGAGCAGTACTTC. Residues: CSVGGDDYEQYF.

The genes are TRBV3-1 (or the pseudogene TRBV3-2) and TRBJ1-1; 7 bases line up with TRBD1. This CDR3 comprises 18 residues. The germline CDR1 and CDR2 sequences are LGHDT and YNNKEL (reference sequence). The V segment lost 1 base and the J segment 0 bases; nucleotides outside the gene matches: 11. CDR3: CASSQVRILTGMNTEAFF. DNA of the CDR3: TGTGCCAGCAGCCAAGTCCGGATTTTGACAGGGATGAACACTGAAGCTTTCTTT.

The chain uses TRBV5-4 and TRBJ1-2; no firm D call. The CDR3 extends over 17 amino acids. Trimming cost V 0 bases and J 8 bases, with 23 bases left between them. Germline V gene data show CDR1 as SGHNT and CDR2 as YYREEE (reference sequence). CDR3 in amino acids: CASSLGASATRYRGYTF. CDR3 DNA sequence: TGTGCCAGCAGCTTGGGGGCAAGTGCGACCAGATATAGAGGCTACACCTTC.

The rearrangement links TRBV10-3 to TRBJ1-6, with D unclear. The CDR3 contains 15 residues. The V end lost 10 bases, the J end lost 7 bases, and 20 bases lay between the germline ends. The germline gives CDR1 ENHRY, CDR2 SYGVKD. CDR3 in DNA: TGTGCCACACAGACGAGCCCACGGGAAAATTCACCCCTCCACTTT. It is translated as CATQTSPRENSPLHF.

The DNA of the CDR3 is TGTGCCAGTAGTATACTAGGACTAGCGGTGAGCACAGATACGCAGTATTTT. Translated: CASSILGLAVSTDTQYF. The J gene is TRBJ2-3, the V gene TRBV19; 10 bases agree with TRBD2. Germline CDR1 and CDR2: LNHDA and SQIVND (reference sequence). The CDR3 covers 17 residues. V lost 2 bases and J lost 0; bases outside the gene matches: 5.

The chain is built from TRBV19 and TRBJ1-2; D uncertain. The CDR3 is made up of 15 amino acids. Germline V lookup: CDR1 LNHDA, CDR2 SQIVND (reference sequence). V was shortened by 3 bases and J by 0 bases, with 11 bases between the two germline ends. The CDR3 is CASSMGGGANYGYTF. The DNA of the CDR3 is TGTGCCAGTAGTATGGGAGGCGGAGCTAACTATGGCTACACCTTC. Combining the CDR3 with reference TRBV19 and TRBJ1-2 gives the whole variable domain DGGITQSPKYLFRKEGQNVTLSCEQNLNHDAMYWYRQDPGQGLRLIYYSQIVNDFQKGDIAEGYSVSREKKESFPLTVTSAQKNPTAFYLCASSMGGGANYGYTFGSGTRLTVV.